These T cell receptor beta chains were read from a single sample in a study of PD-1 blockade in mismatch repair-deficient tumors. Method: immunoSEQ multiplex PCR; TCRdb's copy keeps in-frame clones and lacks some. The sample records 45,000 to 60,000 clones, roughly 80% being singletons. Material: peripheral blood, obtained 4 weeks after starting pembrolizumab. All receptors derive from an adult with mismatch repair-deficient cancer. Each CDR3 is given without its conserved first and last residue.

v_gene	j_gene	CDR3aa
TRBV7-8	TRBJ2-2	ASSLAAGGYTGELF
TRBV29-1	TRBJ1-3	SVVGGNSGNTIY
TRBV11-1	TRBJ2-1	ASSSQEGLAGRVYNEQF
TRBV4-1	TRBJ2-7	ASSQAGTRPAYEQY
TRBV9	TRBJ1-3	ASSVAGDGNTIY
TRBV5-4	TRBJ1-2	ASSLEGTNYGYT
TRBV7-2	TRBJ2-7	ASVGFNSYEQY
TRBV28	TRBJ1-2	ASRTVYGYT
TRBV7-9	TRBJ2-1	ASSRIAGVGYEQF
TRBV9	TRBJ2-3	ASSVVGGGGGDTQY
TRBV19	TRBJ1-4	ASSNWTGDEKLF
TRBV19	TRBJ2-5	ASSTPTGIQETQY
TRBV18	TRBJ1-2	ASSPPGDASYGYT
TRBV19	TRBJ1-2	ASRRTENYGYT
TRBV27	TRBJ2-1	ASTPQGSGNEQF
TRBV6-1	TRBJ2-3	ASTLAESTDTQY
TRBV6-5	TRBJ2-5	ASSYEGGEVETQY
TRBV4-1	TRBJ2-5	ASSQDRGQIQETQY
TRBV7-3	TRBJ2-1	ASSFMTSGYNEQF
TRBV5-4	TRBJ2-1	ASSLDPGQTYNEQF
TRBV27	TRBJ2-7	ASSLSNPGPYEQY
TRBV6-1	TRBJ1-1	ASETGVLGGAF
TRBV7-2	TRBJ1-2	ASSTSGYGYT
TRBV7-2	TRBJ2-1	ASSANAGGAYNEQF
TRBV5-1	TRBJ2-7	ASRLGTGDHEQY
TRBV19	TRBJ2-2	ASGEREVYTGELF
TRBV2	TRBJ1-2	ASSGGVPGTNYGYT